One T cell receptor beta chain is described in this entry. The data were taken from a study of blood T cell repertoires in COVID-19. Study in general: PBMCs, B-cell-depleted T cells, or T cells were the source of the cDNA or gDNA that made up the material.

V shed 1 base and J shed 3 bases, with 12 bases lying between them. The CDR3 loop spans 15 amino acids. Germline V gene sequence: CDR1 MGHRA, CDR2 YSYEKL. Authors' analysis steps: Researchers report that nucleated cell counts were estimated from reference gene primer amplification. Clones were sequenced by immunoSEQ multiplex PCR, and TCRdb holds only the in-frame ones, with some missing. The V and J calls and clone size come from that table; D and trimming were worked out from the DNA. The sample consists of 68,000 or so clones, about 74% of them appearing once. The TCR was taken from a human donor in a cohort sampled during active COVID-19. The sequenced sample consisted of peripheral blood. The chain joins TRBV4-1 to TRBJ1-2; no definite D call. The CDR3 reads CASSQAAGIDYGYTF. The CDR3 bases are TGCGCCAGCAGCCAAGCGGCGGGGATAGACTATGGCTACACCTTC.